The entry that follows covers one T cell receptor (beta chain) sequence. Only in-frame clones appear in the TCRdb table, and some are missing; sequencing was by immunoSEQ multiplex PCR. The table has roughly 80,000 clones, roughly 94% seen once. This entry belongs to a study of technical replicates of blood from several donors. The junction had 14 bases not matched to a gene; V was cut back by 9 bases and J by 4 bases. The CDR3 has 15 residues. Germline V lookup: CDR1 LNHDA, CDR2 SQIVND (reference sequence). Sequencing input: T cells isolated from PBMCs. The TCR comes from a human donor in good health. The V call is TRBV19, the J call TRBJ2-7; 8 bases fit TRBD1. CDR3 coding DNA: TGTGCCAGCCGGGGACAGGCCGCCCCCTATTACGAGCAGTACTTC. This codes for CASRGQAAPYYEQYF. Drawing the rest from reference TRBV19 and TRBJ2-7, the complete variable domain is DGGITQSPKYLFRKEGQNVTLSCEQNLNHDAMYWYRQDPGQGLRLIYYSQIVNDFQKGDIAEGYSVSREKKESFPLTVTSAQKNPTAFYLCASRGQAAPYYEQYFGPGTRLTVT.